This T cell receptor beta chain was sequenced during a study of CD8 T cells in Susac syndrome. Germline V gives CDR1 SEHNR, CDR2 FQNEAQ (reference sequence). The CDR3 loop spans 14 amino acids. The V and J ends lost 2 bases and 9 bases, in that order; junction bases with no gene match: 3. From blood CD8+ and CD4+ T cells, TCR beta sequences were generated. Relapsing-remitting disease, either stable or active, was present in the multiple sclerosis controls, who were treatment-naive patients. The RNA, about 0.5 to 1 ug, was put through reverse transcription using random hexamers. Across 54 Vbeta and 13 Jbeta, immunoSEQ multiplex PCR amplified TCR beta CDR3. MiXCR was run by TCRdb on the immunoSEQ multiplex PCR reads, yielding one entry per CDR3 protein. The repertoire consists of around 280,000 distinct CDR3 sequences, with around 92% occurring once and the leading ten covering about 0.07%.

The sample consisted of CD4+ T cells from PBMCs. This chain uses TRBV7-9 with TRBJ2-1; 11 bases fit TRBD2. The sequence was obtained from a human donor with multiple sclerosis. CDR3 DNA sequence: TGTGCCAGCAGCTTAACACTAGCGGGAGTTGAGCAGTTCTTC. Its translation: CASSLTLAGVEQFF.